The T cell receptor beta chain under discussion was sequenced for a study of response to subunit inactivated influenza vaccine. Whole-study findings and limits: Authors suggested each seasonal flu vaccination may recruit only limited numbers of new T cells.

In TCRdb, the RT-PCR reads were re-called with MiXCR into one record per CDR3 protein. The sample includes 250,000 to 350,000 distinct CDR3 sequences, 22% seen only once; the top ten take about a tenth. In its sample, this clonotype was seen a few times. Its antigen is unidentified. The CDR3 has 13 amino acids. CDR1 and CDR2 (germline): MGHRA, YSYEKL. Losses at the gene ends were 4 bases for V and 6 bases for J; bases not matched to a gene: 2. The sequencing here drew on PBMCs from blood, taken less than 22 months after vaccination. The sequence was collected from a man aged 50-75 years who received an inactivated influenza vaccine. The chain is built from TRBV4-1 and TRBJ2-2; 7 bases line up with TRBD1. CDR3 in amino acids: CASSRTGAGELFF. The CDR3 bases are TGCGCCAGCAGCCGAACAGGGGCCGGGGAGCTGTTTTTT.